This TCR beta chain came from a study of blood T cell repertoires in COVID-19. Germline assignment: CDR1 SGHNT and CDR2 YYREEE (reference sequence). The length of the CDR3 is 14 residues. Trimming left V 0 bases short and J 0 bases short, with 6 bases between. TCRdb keeps only in-frame clones here, not all; method: immunoSEQ multiplex PCR. The data contain roughly 570,000 clones, around nine tenths of them seen just once; the ten biggest clones take up roughly 8%. This receptor was obtained from a woman aged 45-59 years with COVID-19, enrolled during active disease. Sequencing was carried out using peripheral blood. The chain carries TRBV5-4 and TRBJ1-1; no firm D call. The CDR3 here is CASSLALLNTEAFF. For the CDR3, the DNA is TGTGCCAGCAGCTTGGCTCTTTTGAACACTGAAGCTTTCTTT.